This T cell receptor beta chain derives from a study of blood T cell repertoires in COVID-19. Overall study: The origin of the acute and convalescent COVID-19 samples was the United States, Italy and Spain. PBMCs, B-cell-depleted T cells, or T cells were the source of the cDNA or gDNA that made up the material.

Original processing methods: Reference gene primer amplification yielded estimated nucleated cell counts. Generated by immunoSEQ multiplex PCR, the TCRdb table keeps only in-frame clones and is missing some. From that table come the V and J calls and clone size; the DNA was used to work out D and trimming. Found here are about 110,000 clones, about 87% of them singletons; the top ten hold roughly 6.5%. CDR1 LGHNT and CDR2 FRNRAP come from the germline V gene. The CDR3 has 11 amino acids. V was cut by 8 bases and J by 8 bases, with 12 bases left in between. The clonotype was recovered from a woman between 45 and 60 years old with acute or convalescent COVID-19. V and J are TRBV12-5 and TRBJ1-2; D gene uncertain. The source material was peripheral blood. DNA of the CDR3: TGTGCTAGTTCGAGGTTCGGCGGCTACACCTTC. It encodes CASSRFGGYTF.